These T cell receptor beta chains were read from a single sample in a study of brain T cells in children with intractable seizures. Method: immunoSEQ multiplex PCR; TCRdb's copy keeps in-frame clones and lacks some. The data contain about 350,000 clones, about 93% of them seen just once; the ten biggest clones take up around 5%. This material consisted of peripheral blood, taken around 5 months after surgery. The receptors were sampled from a boy in the first two years of life with tuberous sclerosis and intractable seizures. CDR3s include the opening cysteine and the closing phenylalanine or tryptophan. D genes are given only for firm matches. Not all rows give a size; the values are once, few, many and, for expanded clones, a class.

>TRBJ2-7|13|.|.|TRBV7-6
CASSPNRFGEQYF
TGTGCCAGCAGCCCCAATCGATTTGGCGAGCAGTACTTC
>TRBJ2-5|14|.|.|TRBV3-1/TRBV3-2
CASSQSDHQETQYF
TGTGCCAGCAGCCAATCCGATCACCAAGAGACCCAGTACTTC
>TRBJ2-5|17|TRBD2|.|TRBV27
CASSSPSKRGRQETQYF
TGTGCCAGCAGTTCTCCATCAAAGCGGGGAAGGCAAGAGACCCAGTACTTC
>TRBJ2-3|16|TRBD2|.|TRBV5-4
CASSRSGRPSTDTQYF
TGTGCCAGCAGCCGGAGCGGGAGGCCTAGCACAGATACGCAGTATTTT
>TRBJ1-2|15|.|once|TRBV6-5
CASRVFDASNYGYTF
TGTGCCAGCAGAGTCTTCGATGCGAGTAACTATGGCTACACCTTC
>TRBJ2-4|17|.|.|TRBV20-1
CSAGGDGEILAKNIQYF
TGCAGTGCTGGTGGGGATGGGGAGATACTAGCCAAAAACATTCAGTACTTC
>TRBJ2-1|17|TRBD2|.|TRBV4-1
CASSKGGLAGANNEQFF
TGCGCCAGCAGCAAGGGGGGCTTAGCGGGGGCCAACAATGAGCAGTTCTTC
>TRBJ2-7|16|TRBD1|.|TRBV7-9
CASSSQRTGHSYEQYF
TGTGCCAGCAGCTCACAACGGACAGGTCACTCCTACGAGCAGTACTTC
>TRBJ1-2|12|.|.|TRBV24-1
CATSDQPGSYTF
TGTGCCACCAGTGATCAGCCAGGGAGCTACACCTTC
>TRBJ2-5|16|.|.|TRBV5-1
CASSLVTGATQETQYF
TGCGCCAGCAGCTTGGTGACGGGGGCTACACAAGAGACCCAGTACTTC
>TRBJ2-6|15|.|.|TRBV19
CASSIDTGMANVLTF
TGTGCCAGTAGTATAGATACGGGTATGGCCAACGTCCTGACTTTC
>TRBJ2-3|14|TRBD2|.|TRBV29-1
CSARLAGHTDTQYF
TGCAGCGCCCGACTAGCGGGGCACACAGATACGCAGTATTTT
>TRBJ1-1|12|.|once|TRBV24-1
CATSPGTSKAFF
TGTGCCACCAGTCCCGGGACATCCAAAGCTTTCTTT
>TRBJ2-1|15|TRBD2|.|TRBV9
CASSVQGGRINEQFF
TGTGCCAGCAGCGTACAGGGCGGGAGGATCAATGAGCAGTTCTTC
>TRBJ2-3|16|.|.|TRBV6-6
CASSYATAGPSDTQYF
TGTGCCAGCAGTTACGCTACTGCGGGACCCTCAGATACGCAGTATTTT
>TRBJ1-2|15|TRBD1|.|TRBV11-2
CASSFETRQGVRYTF
TGTGCCAGCAGCTTCGAAACCCGACAGGGGGTCCGGTACACCTTC
>TRBJ2-1|15|TRBD2|.|TRBV6-1
CASSELAGMSNEQFF
TGTGCCAGCAGTGAGCTAGCGGGAATGTCGAATGAGCAGTTCTTC
>TRBJ2-7|15|.|once|TRBV5-1
CASRGGESIFDEQYF
TGCGCCAGCAGAGGGGGAGAAAGTATATTCGACGAGCAGTACTTC
>TRBJ1-2|13|.|.|TRBV29-1
CSVLTGTRYGYTF
TGCAGCGTCCTAACCGGGACCAGATATGGCTACACCTTC